This T cell receptor (beta chain) was captured in a study of blood T cell repertoires in COVID-19 (dated by TCRdb to the early 2020s). Background on the whole study: The collaborator samples originated in the United States, Italy and Spain and spanned the acute and convalescent phases of COVID-19. The material from the prospective study consisted of cDNA or gDNA derived from T cells, B-cell-depleted T cells, or PBMCs. Deeply sampled blood TCRbeta repertoires from subjects exposed to, actively infected with, or recovered from COVID-19 were included in the dataset. The repertoires were made available in a free public database intended to serve as a resource for research on the immune response to SARS-CoV-2. Where HLA class I and class II types were available, the types were taken from metadata supplied by the sample provider, not from assay-based typing. Samples were obtained from the ongoing ImmuneRACE study (first 160 participants) and from 950 to 1,500 subjects provided by 6 global collaborators. Sample metadata almost always included a de-identified subject ID, COVID-19 status, age in years and sex. Broader findings and caveats from the paper: The amount of clinical and demographic metadata varied by source and participant and was provided uncurated.

At one collaborating source in Seattle, patients were enrolled during active infection and were followed longitudinally through the course of disease. Collaborating institutions collected whole blood in K2EDTA tubes following their own protocols. Collaborator samples were shipped for TCRbeta analysis as frozen whole blood, isolated PBMCs, or DNA extracted from either sample type. Looking up the germline V gene yields CDR1 MDHEN and CDR2 SYDVKM. The junction carries 14 bases between V and J, which are trimmed by 6 bases and 5 bases respectively. From the cysteine through the phenylalanine, the CDR3 covers 14 amino acids. The only DNA kept is the CDR3, 42 bases in frame from the first base. TCRbeta CDR3 regions were amplified from genomic DNA using the immunoSEQ Assay, a bias-controlled multiplex PCR. Per the original workflow: Within the assay, amplification of reference gene primers was used to estimate how many nucleated cells each sample contained. To quantify the absolute abundance of each unique TCRbeta CDR3 rearrangement, sequence reads were collapsed and filtered. For each sample, productive Simpson clonality was calculated as the square root of Simpson's diversity index over productive rearrangements. In TCRdb, the immuneACCESS table is reduced to in-frame sequences with V and J assigned. These tables do not hold every clone; where another copy was compared, an unresolved V gene accounts for under half, and the others remain unexplained. The DNA was the basis for D and trimming; V, J and clone size are from that table. This sample gives fewer than 80,000 clones in total; roughly three quarters of them show up just once. 11% to 15% of the sample is in the top ten clones.

Concerning this clone itself: What this receptor recognizes is not known. No base-level quality is on record; no much larger clone is a single base apart.

Source material: peripheral blood. The clonotype was recovered from a man in his 60s with COVID-19, enrolled during active disease. The chain is encoded by TRBV28 joined to TRBJ1-5, and the D gene may be TRBD1, 6 bases matching. The DNA reads TGTGCCAGCAGGTACAGGGCGAGGGATCAGCCCCAGCATTTT. Its protein is CASRYRARDQPQHF.